This TCR beta chain was sequenced for a study of read filtering for tumor transcriptome and immune sequencing. In the study overall: Patients were 17 male and 11 to 15 female, mean age approximately 70 years, range about 45 to 85. By R-ISS, stages I, II and III held 8, 16 and 7 patients. Per sample, TCR-region reads ranged about 4.05 to 10.27 million by IR-seq, 85 to 1273 by RNA-seq. Transcriptome libraries were built from DNase-treated RNA.

Looked up from germline, CDR1 is MDHEN and CDR2 is SYDVKM. Trimming took off 6 bases at V and 6 bases at J, with 11 bases between the two ends. The CDR3 runs to 12 residues. This clonotype appeared many times. The library was built from around 400 ng RNA with molecular barcoded adaptors for alpha/delta and beta/gamma chains. TCRdb reprocessed the reads with MiXCR, giving one entry per CDR3 protein. The sample lists about 46,000 distinct CDR3 sequences; 10% to 15% were seen once. The chain recombines TRBV28 with TRBJ2-5, with no clear D. Input material: a population of CD138-negative cells sorted from bone marrow. The clonotype was recovered from a donor over 35 with multiple myeloma. CDR3 in amino acids: CASSRGSKTQYF. CDR3 DNA: TGTGCCAGCAGCAGAGGATCGAAGACCCAGTACTTC.